This TCR beta chain is drawn from a study of OX40 agonist ivuxolimab in advanced cancers. As for the study more broadly: Ivuxolimab was an agonistic, fully human IgG2 monoclonal antibody directed against OX40 (CD134), a costimulatory receptor. Intravenous ivuxolimab was administered to patients every 2 weeks at six dose levels: 0.01, 0.1, 0.3, 1.5, 3 and 10 mg/kg. Of the roughly 51 patients in dose escalation, some 20 had hepatocellular carcinoma, some 15 had melanoma, 9 had renal cell carcinoma and 9 had head and neck cancer. The dose-escalation cohort was roughly 87% male with a mean age of around 64 years, ranging from roughly 23 to 79. Patients were allowed to have had prior anti-PD-1, anti-PD-L1 or anti-CTLA-4 therapy, and more than 35% of the dose-escalation patients had been treated with checkpoint inhibitors. Partial responses occurred in three dose-escalation patients: two with cutaneous melanoma and one with hepatocellular carcinoma. Peripheral TCRbeta sequencing aimed to test whether ivuxolimab altered TCR sequence diversity and caused clonal T-cell expansion. The paper covers the monotherapy dose-escalation part of the phase I ivuxolimab trial, which included N ≈ 50 patients.

Genomic DNA was isolated from the sorted cells so that the TCRbeta CDR3 region could be sequenced. The immunoSEQ Assay was used to sequence the TCRbeta CDR3 regions. Imported from immuneACCESS, the table was reduced by TCRdb to in-frame sequences with V and J called. These copies leave out some clones; in studies compared against another copy, an unresolved V gene accounts for under half, and the cause of the remainder is not known. In this sample the table shows about 100,000 clones, 85% to 95% of which occur a single time. Jointly, the top ten make up roughly 0.53% of the sample. Overall study outcomes, separate from this receptor: Antigen specificity was not determined for the clonally expanded peripheral T cells. Partial responders in the 0.1-3.0 mg/kg groups had among the lowest normalized peripheral clonal expansion, especially among CD8+ T cells. Low levels of normalized T-cell clonal expansion were also seen in some patients who did not respond. Clonal expansion of both CD4+ and CD8+ blood T cells was observed from baseline to week 6 at doses 0.1 to 3.0 mg/kg. After ivuxolimab, more expanded clones were found on average in CD8+ T cells than in CD4+ T cells.

This clone was counted a single time. Its antigen is still unknown. Per-base quality was not reported, and no clone a single base away is much larger than it. V gives up 0 bases and J gives up 0 bases, and the segment between their germline ends measures 7 bases. The CDR3, from cysteine to phenylalanine, totals 15 residues. The kept DNA is CDR3 alone, 45 bases in frame from the first base. Per the germline V gene, SGHRS is the CDR1 and YFSETQ is the CDR2. The trial excluded patients who had a history of autoimmune disease or were on systemic immunosuppression. Peripheral blood for TCR sequencing was drawn from every dose cohort at baseline, at cycle 4 day 1 and at cycle 7 day 1. The samples were taken from a phase I, first-in-human, multicenter, open-label dose-escalation trial of ivuxolimab. Adults with locally advanced or metastatic melanoma, renal cell, hepatocellular, or head and neck squamous cell carcinoma were enrolled in the trial. Before TCR sequencing, CD4+ T cells and CD8+ T cells were sorted from peripheral blood as separate populations.

The TCR was taken from an adult with an advanced solid tumor such as melanoma, head and neck, liver or kidney cancer. The chain is made from TRBV5-1 and TRBJ2-1, with the D gene too uncertain to name. This specimen was CD4+ or CD8+ T cells sorted from blood, taken in a trial of the OX40 agonist ivuxolimab. The nucleotides are TGCGCCAGCAGCTTGGGGCAGGACTCCTACAATGAGCAGTTCTTC. Its product reads: CASSLGQDSYNEQFF.